The 15 T cell receptor beta chains below come from one sample, sequenced in a study of T cells in Graves' hyperthyroidism and ophthalmopathy. Using RNA transcripts as the source, TCR beta CDR3 regions were amplified. HTBI primers were the set used in a first-round RT-PCR of the TCR CDR3. TCRdb used MiXCR to reprocess the multiplex PCR reads, holding one entry per CDR3 protein. Here the sample spans roughly 360,000 distinct CDR3 sequences, around an eighth being singletons. The sequencing input was blood. The origin of the receptors is a man aged 25 to 40 with Graves' hyperthyroidism that later progressed to Graves' ophthalmopathy.

In its sample, this clonotype was seen many times. CDR3 nucleotide sequence: TGTGCCAGCAGTTTTACGGGGGCGGTTGGTGAAAAACTGTTTTTT. It specifies CASSFTGAVGEKLFF. V gene TRBV12-3 or TRBV12-4 combines with J gene TRBJ1-4, with a possible D match to TRBD1 (6 bases). The CDR3 totals 15 residues. V lost 3 bases, J lost 7 bases, and 15 bases lay in between.

This clonotype was observed a handful of times. The V call is TRBV6-1, the J call TRBJ1-5, with 11 bases aligning to TRBD1. Germline CDR1 and CDR2: MNHNS and SASEGT. This CDR3 region has 16 residues. J lost 0 bases, V lost 7 bases, and 5 bases had no gene match. The DNA for the CDR3 is TGTGCCAGCATTATGGACAGGGGGCGTAGCAATCAGCCCCAGCATTTT. Its translation: CASIMDRGRSNQPQHF.

V is TRBV5-1 and J is TRBJ2-1; the D gene could be TRBD1 or TRBD2 (8 bases each). Germline loops: CDR1 SGHRS, CDR2 YFSETQ. The CDR3 loop spans 23 amino acids. V was shortened by 0 bases and J by 3 bases, with 34 bases between the two germline ends. The CDR3 region is CASSLGLWGRGLSGGLHYNEQFF. In DNA form, the CDR3 reads TGCGCCAGCAGCTTGGGTCTATGGGGCAGGGGGCTCAGCGGGGGCCTTCACTACAATGAGCAGTTCTTC.

This clonotype showed up many times. V usage is TRBV20-1 and J usage is TRBJ2-7; TRBD1 matches 7 bases. V shed 5 bases, J shed 2 bases, and the junction held 9 bases outside the gene matches. This CDR3 comprises 14 residues. Germline V gene lookup returns CDR1 DFQATT and CDR2 SNEGSKA (reference sequence). CDR3 amino acids: CSAEAGTGAYEQYF. The CDR3 coding sequence is TGCAGTGCTGAAGCCGGTACAGGGGCCTACGAGCAGTACTTC.

This clonotype came up many times. This chain uses TRBV9 with TRBJ1-3; a weak D match, TRBD1 (5 bases). CDR1 is SGDLS and CDR2 is YYNGEE in the germline V gene. The V gene lost 3 bases and the J gene lost 2 bases, with 12 bases spanning the gap. This CDR3 spans 15 amino acids. The CDR3 sequence: CASSGAGKPGNTIYF. CDR3 sequence (DNA): TGTGCCAGCAGCGGCGCAGGGAAGCCTGGAAACACCATATATTTT.

This clonotype appeared many times. This chain connects TRBV20-1 to TRBJ2-7; TRBD2 matches 13 bases. V lost 6 bases, J lost 5 bases, and 7 bases stayed unmatched. Looked up from germline, CDR1 is DFQATT and CDR2 is SNEGSKA (reference sequence). This CDR3 region has 14 residues. CDR3 in amino acids: CSASRLAGGHEQYF. CDR3 in DNA: TGCAGTGCCTCCCGACTAGCGGGGGGCCACGAGCAGTACTTC.

This clonotype was recorded at least ten times. The chain is built from TRBV5-1 and TRBJ2-7; 8 nucleotides line up with TRBD2. In germline, CDR1 is SGHRS, CDR2 YFSETQ. Unmatched junction bases numbered 6, after V lost 0 bases and J lost 4 bases. The CDR3 runs to 15 residues. The DNA for the CDR3 is TGCGCCAGCAGCTTGGCCGGGGGGGGCCTTTACGAGCAGTACTTC. Translating it yields CASSLAGGGLYEQYF.

In its sample, this clonotype was seen many times. The CDR3 DNA follows: TGTGCCAGCAGTTTTGCGGGGTTCTATGGCTACACCTTC. Its translation is CASSFAGFYGYTF. This rearrangement joins TRBV12-3 or TRBV12-4 to TRBJ1-2, with D uncertain. V gave up 3 bases and J gave up 4 bases, with 9 bases separating them. The CDR3 sequence is 13 residues long.

The J gene is TRBJ1-5, the V gene TRBV28; TRBD1 aligns across 11 bases. The CDR3 totals 17 residues. Germline loops: CDR1 MDHEN, CDR2 SYDVKM. With V trimmed by 5 bases and J by 1 base, 7 bases remained unmatched. The CDR3 is CASSLRTGGASNQPQHF. The CDR3 nucleotides read TGTGCCAGCAGTCTGCGGACAGGGGGCGCGAGCAATCAGCCCCAGCATTTT.

This clonotype has at least ten counts. The chain couples TRBV20-1 to TRBJ1-1, with 10 bases matching TRBD1. V shed 1 base and J 1 base; nucleotides not matched to a gene: 6. Germline V lookup: CDR1 DFQATT, CDR2 SNEGSKA (reference sequence). This CDR3 region has 16 residues. CDR3 DNA sequence: TGCAGTGCTAGAGCCGGGACAGGGGAAGCGAACACTGAAGCTTTCTTT. This sequence encodes CSARAGTGEANTEAFF.

This clonotype was found many times. This chain links TRBV2 with TRBJ1-1; the D gene is possibly TRBD1 (6 bases). Germline V CDR1 and CDR2: SNHLY, FYNNEI. The V end lost 8 bases, the J end lost 6 bases, and 19 bases lay between the germline ends. CDR3 length: 14 amino acids. The DNA of the CDR3 is TGTGCCAGCGGCAATACGGGGGCTGCCGCTGAAGCTTTCTTT. As protein: CASGNTGAAAEAFF.

The V and J genes are TRBV28 and TRBJ2-1, with D possibly being TRBD1 (6 bases). There are 12 residues in the CDR3. Germline V gives CDR1 MDHEN, CDR2 SYDVKM. Trimming removed 6 bases at V and 14 bases at J, with 17 bases between. DNA of the CDR3: TGTGCCAGCAGCAACCCCGGACAGATGGAGTTCTTC. It specifies CASSNPGQMEFF.

This clonotype was observed at least ten times. This chain uses TRBV28 with TRBJ1-1; 8 nucleotides align to TRBD1. After removal of 7 bases from V and 0 bases from J, the junction contained 7 bases not matched to a gene. Germline V gene lookup returns CDR1 MDHEN and CDR2 SYDVKM. The CDR3 contains 15 residues. The CDR3 nucleotides read TGTGCCAGCATGGCAGGGGGCGATATGAACACTGAAGCTTTCTTT. Translated: CASMAGGDMNTEAFF.

The rearrangement links TRBV7-9 to TRBJ2-6; TRBD1 is a possible D gene (6 bases). V was pared by 6 bases and J by 4 bases, with 19 bases between. Germline CDR1 and CDR2: SEHNR and FQNEAQ (reference sequence). The CDR3 loop spans 17 amino acids. The DNA for the CDR3 is TGTGCCAGCAGATTACCGATACAGGGTTCCGGGGCCAACGTCCTGACTTTC. Translation gives CASRLPIQGSGANVLTF. The variable domain in full, completed from reference TRBV7-9 and TRBJ2-6, reads DTGVSQNPRHKITKRGQNVTFRCDPISEHNRLYWYRQTLGQGPEFLTYFQNEAQLEKSRLLSDRFSAERPKGSFSTLEIQRTEQGDSAMYLCASRLPIQGSGANVLTFGAGSRLTVL.

This clonotype was observed a few times. This sequence joins TRBV6-1 and TRBJ2-3; the D is unclear. CDR1 and CDR2 from the germline V gene are MNHNS and SASEGT. The length of the CDR3 is 14 residues. The germline V and J ends were trimmed by 0 bases and 2 bases, with 6 bases remaining between them. In nucleotides, the CDR3 is TGTGCCAGCAGTGAAGCGGGGTTCACAGATACGCAGTATTTT. It encodes CASSEAGFTDTQYF.